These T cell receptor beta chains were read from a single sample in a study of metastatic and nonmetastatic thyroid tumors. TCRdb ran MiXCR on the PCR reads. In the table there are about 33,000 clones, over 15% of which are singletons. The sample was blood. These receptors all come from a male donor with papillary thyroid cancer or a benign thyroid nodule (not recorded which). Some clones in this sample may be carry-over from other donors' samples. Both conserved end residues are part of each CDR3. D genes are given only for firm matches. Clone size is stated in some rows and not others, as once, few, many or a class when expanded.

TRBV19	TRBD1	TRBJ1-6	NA	CVSRMGQFNSPLHF	TGTGTCAGTAGGATGGGACAGTTTAATTCACCCCTCCACTTT
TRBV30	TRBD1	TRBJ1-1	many	CAWDRGHGTEAFF	TGTGCCTGGGACAGGGGGCACGGCACTGAAGCTTTCTTT
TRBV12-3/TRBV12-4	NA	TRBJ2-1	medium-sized	CASSFAGTEREQFF	TGTGCCAGCAGTTTTGCCGGGACGGAGCGTGAGCAGTTCTTC
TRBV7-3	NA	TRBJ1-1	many	CASSSGVNTEAFF	TGTGCCAGCAGCTCAGGGGTTAACACTGAAGCTTTCTTT
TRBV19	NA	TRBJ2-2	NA	CASSIVGGTGELFF	TGTGCCAGTAGTATAGTCGGGGGTACCGGGGAGCTGTTTTTT
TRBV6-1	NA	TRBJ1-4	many	CASSERNEKLFF	TGTGCCAGCAGTGAAAGGAATGAAAAACTGTTTTTT
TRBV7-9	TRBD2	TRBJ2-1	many	CASSPKRLAGGDNEQFF	TGTGCCAGCAGCCCAAAAAGACTAGCGGGGGGGGACAATGAGCAGTTCTTC
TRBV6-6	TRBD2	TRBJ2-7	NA	CASSYGSGLAGGYEQYF	TGTGCCAGCAGTTACGGTAGTGGGCTAGCGGGAGGTTACGAGCAGTACTTC
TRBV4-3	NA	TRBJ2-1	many	CASSQEGNEQFF	TGCGCCAGCAGCCAAGAGGGCAATGAGCAGTTCTTC
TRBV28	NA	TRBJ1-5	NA	CASCLGGSNKPQHF	TGTGCCAGCTGTCTCGGGGGGAGCAATAAGCCCCAGCATTTT
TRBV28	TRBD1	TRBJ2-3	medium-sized	CASRTSPGQGSGTDTQYF	TGTGCCAGCAGGACAAGTCCGGGACAGGGATCGGGCACAGATACGCAGTATTTT
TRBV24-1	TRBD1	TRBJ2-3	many	CATSDWGQVFLKSTDTQYF	TGTGCCACCAGTGATTGGGGACAGGTCTTTTTAAAAAGCACAGATACGCAGTATTTT
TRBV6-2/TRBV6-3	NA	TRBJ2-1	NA	CAGSYELSNEQFF	TGTGCCGGCAGTTACGAATTATCCAATGAGCAGTTCTTC
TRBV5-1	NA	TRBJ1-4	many	CASSLGQGDEKLFF	TGCGCCAGCAGCTTGGGGCAGGGTGATGAAAAACTGTTTTTT
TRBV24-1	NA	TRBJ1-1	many	CATKGGAAWSEAFF	TGTGCCACCAAGGGGGGTGCGGCGTGGTCTGAAGCTTTCTTT
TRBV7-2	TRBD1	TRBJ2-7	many	CASSTSGTGVNEQYF	TGTGCCAGCAGCACATCCGGGACAGGGGTAAACGAGCAGTACTTC
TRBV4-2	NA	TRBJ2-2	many	CASSQGGYTGELFF	TGTGCCAGCAGCCAAGGCGGTTACACCGGGGAGCTGTTTTTT
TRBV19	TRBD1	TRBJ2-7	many	CASSWSGTGGEQYF	TGTGCCAGTAGTTGGTCCGGGACAGGGGGCGAGCAGTACTTC
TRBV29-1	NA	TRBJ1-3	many	CSVVSGNTIYF	TGCAGCGTTGTTTCTGGAAACACCATATATTTT
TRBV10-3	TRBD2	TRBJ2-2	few	CATGTSGKYTGELFF	TGTGCCACCGGGACTAGCGGGAAATACACCGGGGAGCTGTTTTTT
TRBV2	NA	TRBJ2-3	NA	CASSGKGGTDTQYF	TGTGCCAGCAGTGGGAAAGGAGGGACAGATACGCAGTATTTT
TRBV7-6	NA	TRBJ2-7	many	CASKEGVGRSEAAYEQYF	TGTGCCAGCAAAGAGGGGGTTGGACGGTCCGAGGCCGCCTACGAGCAGTACTTC
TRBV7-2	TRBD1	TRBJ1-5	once	CSSSLRTGYQPQHF	TGTTCCAGCAGCTTACGGACAGGGTATCAGCCCCAGCATTTT
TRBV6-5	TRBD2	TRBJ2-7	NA	CASSYILAGGPHEQYF	TGTGCCAGCAGTTACATCCTAGCGGGAGGGCCGCACGAGCAGTACTTC
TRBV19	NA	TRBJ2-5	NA	CARSIDREETQYF	TGTGCCCGTAGTATAGATAGGGAGGAGACCCAGTACTTC
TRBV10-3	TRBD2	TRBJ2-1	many	CAISESASGVGNEQFF	TGTGCCATCAGTGAGTCGGCTAGCGGGGTTGGCAATGAGCAGTTCTTC
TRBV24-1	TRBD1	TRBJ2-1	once	CATSDSGTGTGNSYNEQFF	TGTGCCACCAGTGATTCAGGGACAGGGACAGGGAACTCCTACAATGAGCAGTTCTTC
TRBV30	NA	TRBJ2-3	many	CAWRRLEREADTQYF	TGTGCCTGGAGGAGGCTAGAGAGGGAGGCAGATACGCAGTATTTT
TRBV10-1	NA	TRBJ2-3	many	CASSEDTSTDTQYF	TGCGCCAGCAGTGAAGACACTAGCACAGATACGCAGTATTTT
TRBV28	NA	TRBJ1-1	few	CASSPGLGAGTEAFF	TGTGCCAGCAGTCCAGGGTTAGGGGCCGGCACTGAAGCTTTCTTT
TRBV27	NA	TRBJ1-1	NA	CASSTLGDSPNTEAFF	TGTGCCAGCAGTACCCTGGGAGACAGCCCGAACACTGAAGCTTTCTTT
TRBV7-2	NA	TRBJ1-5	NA	CASSPGGGEPQHF	TGTGCCAGCAGCCCCGGTGGTGGGGAGCCCCAGCATTTT
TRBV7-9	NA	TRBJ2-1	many	CASSPLRRGREQFF	TGTGCCAGCAGCCCTCTGCGGAGGGGGCGGGAGCAGTTCTTC
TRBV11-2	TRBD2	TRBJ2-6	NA	CASSPAGGLGANVLTF	TGTGCCAGCAGTCCAGCGGGAGGGCTCGGGGCCAACGTCCTGACTTTC
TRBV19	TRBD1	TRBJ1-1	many	CASSFSPGQGRTEAFF	TGTGCCAGTAGTTTCTCACCCGGACAGGGCCGGACTGAAGCCTTCTTT
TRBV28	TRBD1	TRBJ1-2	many	CASSLFGQGVGYTF	TGTGCCAGCAGCCTCTTCGGACAGGGAGTTGGCTACACCTTC
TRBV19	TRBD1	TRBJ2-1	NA	CASKLTYRGINEQFF	TGTGCCAGTAAGCTTACATACAGGGGTATTAATGAGCAATTCTTC
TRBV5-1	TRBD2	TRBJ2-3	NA	CASMAGGPGTDTQYF	TGCGCCAGCATGGCGGGGGGGCCCGGCACAGATACGCAGTATTTT
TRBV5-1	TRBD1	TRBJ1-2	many	CASSLTGDDHGYTF	TGCGCCAGCAGCTTGACAGGGGACGACCATGGCTACACCTTC
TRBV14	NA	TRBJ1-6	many	CASSQDAGVSPLHF	TGTGCCAGCAGCCAAGATGCAGGGGTTTCACCCCTCCACTTT
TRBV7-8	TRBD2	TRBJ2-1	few	CASSLTGTSDLF	TGTGCCAGCAGCTTAACGGGGACTAGCGACCTCTTC
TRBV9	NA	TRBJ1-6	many	CASSGTANINSPLHF	TGTGCCAGCAGCGGGACTGCCAATATTAATTCACCCCTCCACTTT
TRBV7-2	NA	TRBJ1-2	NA	CASSLWVSYGYTF	TGTGCCAGCAGCTTATGGGTGTCTTATGGCTACACCTTC
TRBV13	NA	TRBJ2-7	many	CASSPGLDGGYEQYF	TGTGCCAGCAGCCCCGGCCTGGACGGAGGATACGAGCAGTACTTC
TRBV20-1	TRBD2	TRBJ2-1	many	CSASLTGLADNEQFF	TGCAGTGCTTCCCTTACGGGACTAGCCGACAATGAGCAGTTCTTC
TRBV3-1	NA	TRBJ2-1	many	CASSQDVAGDYNEQFF	TGTGCCAGCAGCCAAGATGTGGCCGGGGACTACAATGAGCAGTTCTTC
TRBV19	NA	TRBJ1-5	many	CASSMAVRINQPQHF	TGTGCCAGTAGTATGGCAGTACGGATCAATCAGCCCCAGCATTTT
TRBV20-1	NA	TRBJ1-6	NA	CSASETPVQLHSPLHF	TGCAGTGCTAGTGAAACTCCGGTACAGCTCCATTCACCCCTCCACTTT
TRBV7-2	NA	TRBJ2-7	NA	CASSPPVQGPYEQYF	TGTGCCAGCAGCCCACCTGTACAAGGTCCCTACGAGCAGTACTTC
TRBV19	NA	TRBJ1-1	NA	CASSHTGRVGPNTEAFF	TGTGCCAGTAGTCATACAGGGCGAGTAGGGCCGAACACTGAAGCTTTCTTT
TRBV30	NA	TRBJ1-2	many	CAWSPGIGYTF	TGTGCCTGGTCGCCGGGAATTGGCTACACCTTC
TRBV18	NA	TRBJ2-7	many	CASSPPRGRGDEQYF	TGTGCCAGCTCACCACCGAGGGGCAGGGGGGACGAGCAGTACTTC
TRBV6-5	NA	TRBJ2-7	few	CASSYRLRSSYEQYF	TGTGCCAGCAGTTACAGGTTAAGGAGCTCCTACGAGCAGTACTTC
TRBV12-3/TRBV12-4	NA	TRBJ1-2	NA	CASIRRGVYTF	TGTGCCAGCATCCGCAGGGGAGTCTACACCTTC
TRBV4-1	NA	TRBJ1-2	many	CASSHPDRFNYGYTF	TGCGCCAGCAGCCACCCAGACAGGTTTAACTATGGCTACACCTTC